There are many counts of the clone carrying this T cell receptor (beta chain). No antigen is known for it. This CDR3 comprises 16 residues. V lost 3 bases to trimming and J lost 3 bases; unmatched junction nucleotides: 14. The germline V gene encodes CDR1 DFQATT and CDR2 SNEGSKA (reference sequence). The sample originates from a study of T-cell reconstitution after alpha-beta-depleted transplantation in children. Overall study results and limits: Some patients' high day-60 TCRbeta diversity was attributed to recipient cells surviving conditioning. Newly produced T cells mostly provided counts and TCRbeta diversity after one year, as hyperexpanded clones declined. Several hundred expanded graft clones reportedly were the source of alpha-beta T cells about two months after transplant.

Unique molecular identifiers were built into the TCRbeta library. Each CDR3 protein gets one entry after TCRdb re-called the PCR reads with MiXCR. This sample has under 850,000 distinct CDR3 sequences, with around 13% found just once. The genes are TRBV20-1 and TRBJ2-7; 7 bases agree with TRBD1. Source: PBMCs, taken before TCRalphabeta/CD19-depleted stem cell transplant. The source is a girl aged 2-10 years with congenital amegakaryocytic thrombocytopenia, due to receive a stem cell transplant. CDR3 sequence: CSAREWGTEVNYEQYF. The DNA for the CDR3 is TGCAGTGCTAGGGAGTGGGGGACAGAAGTAAACTACGAGCAGTACTTC.